Listed below are T cell receptor beta chains from one sample, sequenced in a study of shared clonotypes between healthy human individuals. Using immunoSEQ multiplex PCR, the repertoire was profiled, and TCRdb retains in-frame clones only, with some absent. The profile shows some 790,000 clones, 72% of them singletons. The sequencing sample was made of memory CD4+ T cells sorted from blood. These receptors originate from a woman aged 25 to 39 in good health. Each CDR3 is given with its conserved first and last residue. Fields, in order: CDR3 DNA, CDR3 protein, V gene, D gene, J gene, clone size. The D gene is left open where the match is weak. Clone size is shown for a subset of rows, as once, few, many or a class of expanded clone.

TGTGCCAGCAGCTTAGCGCACGTCAATTACTATGGCTACACCTTC	CASSLAHVNYYGYTF	TRBV7-2	.	TRBJ1-2	.
TGCAGTGCAAGCCCAGGGTATGAGCAGTACTTC	CSASPGYEQYF	TRBV20-1	.	TRBJ2-5	.
TGTGCCACCGGCACGTCCTCCTACAATGAGCAGTTCTTC	CATGTSSYNEQFF	TRBV15	.	TRBJ2-1	.
TGTGCCAGCAGCCCCGGGTATAGCACAGATACGCAGTATTTT	CASSPGYSTDTQYF	TRBV7-3	.	TRBJ2-3	once
TGTGCCAGCAAGGATGGGAGACTGGGCACTTACGAGCAGTACTTC	CASKDGRLGTYEQYF	TRBV28	.	TRBJ2-7	few
TGTGCCAGCAGACCGGGACAGGGGGCTTATCAGCCCCAGCATTTT	CASRPGQGAYQPQHF	TRBV28	TRBD1	TRBJ1-5	.
TGCGCCAGCAGCTCGGGACAGGGTGATAGCGAGCAGTACTTC	CASSSGQGDSEQYF	TRBV5-1	TRBD1	TRBJ2-7	once
TGTGCCACCCTGCGGGACTTAACCTACGAGCAGTACTTC	CATLRDLTYEQYF	TRBV6-1	.	TRBJ2-7	.
TGCAGCGTTCTCAACAGGAACACTGAAGCTTTCTTT	CSVLNRNTEAFF	TRBV29-1	.	TRBJ1-1	.
TGTGCCAGCAGCTTAGCCTCCGCGGGAGGGCCGGATGAGCAGTTCTTC	CASSLASAGGPDEQFF	TRBV7-8	TRBD2	TRBJ2-1	once
TGTGCCAGCAGTGGCACACAGGGAAACTATGGCTACACCTTC	CASSGTQGNYGYTF	TRBV2	.	TRBJ1-2	.
TGCAGCGTTTACTATCACGGGTACAATGAGCAGTTCTTC	CSVYYHGYNEQFF	TRBV29-1	.	TRBJ2-1	.
TGTGCCAGCAGCTTGGGCTCGGCGGGTAACTACAATGAGCAGTTCTTC	CASSLGSAGNYNEQFF	TRBV5-6	.	TRBJ2-1	once
TGTGCCAGCAGCTTAGGGACAGACCCACTTTGGGGCGGCTACACCTTC	CASSLGTDPLWGGYTF	TRBV7-2	.	TRBJ1-2	few
TGTGCCAGCAGCCCCTTGCGGGACTCCCTTGGCGATGAGCAGTTCTTC	CASSPLRDSLGDEQFF	TRBV5-5	.	TRBJ2-1	once
TGCGCCAGCAGCCAGGGGCTCTTAGCTAATGAAAAACTGTTTTTT	CASSQGLLANEKLFF	TRBV5-1	.	TRBJ1-4	.
TGTGCCAGCAGTGAATCGGACCCCACAGATACGCAGTATTTT	CASSESDPTDTQYF	TRBV25-1	.	TRBJ2-3	few
TGCGCCAGCAGCCAAGAGTTCGTACGGACCCAAGAGACCCAGTACTTC	CASSQEFVRTQETQYF	TRBV4-1	.	TRBJ2-5	.
TGTGCCATCAGTGAGTCTGGGCAGGGATACCTCAACTATGGCTACACCTTC	CAISESGQGYLNYGYTF	TRBV10-3	.	TRBJ1-2	.
TGTGCCAGCAGCACGCCCGGGACGCCGAACACCATATATTTT	CASSTPGTPNTIYF	TRBV5-5	.	TRBJ1-3	.
TGCGCCAGCAGTCGAAATTCCCGGGAGACCCAGTACTTC	CASSRNSRETQYF	TRBV10-1	.	TRBJ2-5	once
TGTGCCAGCAGTTATGACAGGGGGAGCTCCTACGAGCAGTACTTC	CASSYDRGSSYEQYF	TRBV6-6	TRBD1	TRBJ2-7	.
TGCAGCGTTAAGGAGGGGCCGCCGTGGACTGAAGCTTTCTTT	CSVKEGPPWTEAFF	TRBV29-1	.	TRBJ1-1	.
TGTGCCAGCAGCTTAGTTCTCGGCGGGGACGAGCAGTACTTC	CASSLVLGGDEQYF	TRBV7-9	.	TRBJ2-7	.
TGCGCCAGCAGCCAAGGCTCTGCCGGTTTTACGGGGAACACCGGGGAGCTGTTTTTT	CASSQGSAGFTGNTGELFF	TRBV4-1	.	TRBJ2-2	few
TGTGCCAGCAGTTTAGGAGCGGGAGGGCCCACAGATACGCAGTATTTT	CASSLGAGGPTDTQYF	TRBV28	TRBD2	TRBJ2-3	.
TGTGCCAGCAGTTTAGGCGGGAGTTTGAGCGATGAGCAGTTCTTC	CASSLGGSLSDEQFF	TRBV28	TRBD2	TRBJ2-1	.
TGTGCCAGCAGCTCGCTGAGGGGACTAGCGCAAAGACAAGACACGCAGTATTTT	CASSSLRGLAQRQDTQYF	TRBV11-2	TRBD2	TRBJ2-3	.
TGCGCCAGCAGCCAAGCAGGGGTCACCGGGGAGCTGTTTTTT	CASSQAGVTGELFF	TRBV5-1	.	TRBJ2-2	.
TGTGCCAGCAGTACCCGGACTAGCGGGAGCTACGAGCAGTACTTC	CASSTRTSGSYEQYF	TRBV6-5	TRBD2	TRBJ2-7	.
TGTGCCAGCAGCTTGAGCGGGAGGGCCTTGGAGACCCAGTACTTC	CASSLSGRALETQYF	TRBV7-7	TRBD2	TRBJ2-5	.
TGCGCCAGCAGCTTGGAGGGCGGCTACAATGAGCAGTTCTTC	CASSLEGGYNEQFF	TRBV5-1	.	TRBJ2-1	many
TGTGCCCGACGGGACGGATCGAGCAATGAGCAGTTCTTC	CARRDGSSNEQFF	TRBV30	.	TRBJ2-1	.
TGTGCCAGCAGCCAAGTTTACAGCTATGGCTACACCTTC	CASSQVYSYGYTF	TRBV14	.	TRBJ1-2	.
TGTGCCAGCAGACCAAACTACACAGGACAAACATACTACGAGCAGTACTTC	CASRPNYTGQTYYEQYF	TRBV6-4	.	TRBJ2-7	.
TGTGCCAGCAACAGGGAACATGGTCAGCCCCAGCATTTT	CASNREHGQPQHF	TRBV2	.	TRBJ1-5	.
TGTGCCAGCAGCCTTTGGATAGCGGGAGCAGCAAGGAATGAGCAGTTCTTC	CASSLWIAGAARNEQFF	TRBV14	TRBD2	TRBJ2-1	many
TGTGCCAGTAGTATTCTCTTGGGGACTGAAGCTTTCTTT	CASSILLGTEAFF	TRBV19	.	TRBJ1-1	many
TGTGCCAGCAGTTACTCAAGCGGGAGGGACTACAATGAGCAGTTCTTC	CASSYSSGRDYNEQFF	TRBV6-5	TRBD2	TRBJ2-1	once
TGCGCCAGCAGGCGGCCAGGGGAGACCCAGTACTTC	CASRRPGETQYF	TRBV4-1	.	TRBJ2-5	.
TGTGCCAGCTCACCCCCGGGACAGGGCAATCAGCCCCAGCATTTT	CASSPPGQGNQPQHF	TRBV18	TRBD1	TRBJ1-5	few
TGTGCCAGCAGCTTGACCGGGACTAGTCTATTCGTCGAGCAGTACTTC	CASSLTGTSLFVEQYF	TRBV11-2	TRBD2	TRBJ2-7	.
TGTGCCAGCAGTGTCCAACTAGCGGGACCCTCCGAGCAGTACTTC	CASSVQLAGPSEQYF	TRBV6-4	TRBD2	TRBJ2-7	.
TGTGCCAGCAGTGGATGGAATGACAATCAGCCCCAGCATTTT	CASSGWNDNQPQHF	TRBV25-1	.	TRBJ1-5	.
TGTGCCAGTAGTATGGAGACGGGCCGCTACAATGAGCAGTTCTTC	CASSMETGRYNEQFF	TRBV19	.	TRBJ2-1	.
TGCAGCGTTGTGAGGGGAGCGAGCTCCTACAATGAGCAGTTCTTC	CSVVRGASSYNEQFF	TRBV29-1	.	TRBJ2-1	.
TGTGCCAGCAGTGAGCAGTTTGAGGGCTACACCTTC	CASSEQFEGYTF	TRBV2	.	TRBJ1-2	.
TGTGCCAGTAGTATAACCCAGTCCTACGAGCAGTACTTC	CASSITQSYEQYF	TRBV19	.	TRBJ2-7	once
TGTGCCAGCAGGGGGACTAGCGGGAGGGCCGGCGAGCAGTACTTC	CASRGTSGRAGEQYF	TRBV2	TRBD2	TRBJ2-7	once
TGTGCCAGCAGCTCAAAAACACGGGAAAAACTGTTTTTT	CASSSKTREKLFF	TRBV7-9	.	TRBJ1-4	.
TGTGCCACCAGCAGAGACCGCTCGGTGTTCCAGCCCCAGCATTTT	CATSRDRSVFQPQHF	TRBV15	.	TRBJ1-5	.